This TCR beta chain was profiled in a study of beta chain features in type 1 diabetes. Overall study findings and caveats: A moderate, significant TCRB CDR3 shortening appeared in type 1 diabetes across four CD4+ subsets.

What was sequenced were expressed TCRB transcripts, since all of the isolated RNA had been reverse transcribed. Measured with immunoSEQ multiplex PCR; TCRdb has only the in-frame clones, and not every one. The data contain around 310,000 clones, approximately 13% of them singletons. This clone has a handful of counts. No antigen is known for it. Germline-derived CDR1 and CDR2 are SGHTA and FQGNSA. The CDR3 loop spans 15 amino acids. V trimming: 0 bases; J trimming: 5 bases; junction bases outside the gene matches: 3. The chain links TRBV7-2 to TRBJ2-5; 10 positions match TRBD2. The receptor was derived from a woman younger than 30 with type 1 diabetes. Sequencing was done on a sample of naive CD4+ T cells from blood. The CDR3 reads CASSLAGLAAETQYF. In DNA form, the CDR3 reads TGTGCCAGCAGCTTAGCCGGACTAGCGGCGGAGACCCAGTACTTC. Looking up the rest from reference TRBV7-2 and TRBJ2-5 gives the full variable domain: GAGVSQSPSNKVTEKGKDVELRCDPISGHTALYWYRQSLGQGLEFLIYFQGNSAPDKSGLPSDRFSAERTGGSVSTLTIQRTQQEDSAVYLCASSLAGLAAETQYFGPGTRLLVL.